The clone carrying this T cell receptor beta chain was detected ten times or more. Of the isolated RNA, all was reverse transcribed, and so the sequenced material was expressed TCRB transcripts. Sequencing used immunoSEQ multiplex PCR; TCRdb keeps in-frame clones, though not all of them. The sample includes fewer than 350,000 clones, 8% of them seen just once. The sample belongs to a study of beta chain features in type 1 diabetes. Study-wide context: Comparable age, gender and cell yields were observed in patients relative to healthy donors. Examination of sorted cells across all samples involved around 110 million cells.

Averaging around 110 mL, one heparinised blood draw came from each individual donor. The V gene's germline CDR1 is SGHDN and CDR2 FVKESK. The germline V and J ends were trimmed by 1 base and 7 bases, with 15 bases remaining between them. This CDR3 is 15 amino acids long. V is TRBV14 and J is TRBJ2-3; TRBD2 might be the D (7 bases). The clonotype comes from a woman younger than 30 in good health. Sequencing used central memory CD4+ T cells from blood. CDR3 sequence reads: CASSQVGGRMYTQYF. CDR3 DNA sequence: TGTGCCAGCAGCCAAGTCGGGGGGCGCATGTATACGCAGTATTTT.